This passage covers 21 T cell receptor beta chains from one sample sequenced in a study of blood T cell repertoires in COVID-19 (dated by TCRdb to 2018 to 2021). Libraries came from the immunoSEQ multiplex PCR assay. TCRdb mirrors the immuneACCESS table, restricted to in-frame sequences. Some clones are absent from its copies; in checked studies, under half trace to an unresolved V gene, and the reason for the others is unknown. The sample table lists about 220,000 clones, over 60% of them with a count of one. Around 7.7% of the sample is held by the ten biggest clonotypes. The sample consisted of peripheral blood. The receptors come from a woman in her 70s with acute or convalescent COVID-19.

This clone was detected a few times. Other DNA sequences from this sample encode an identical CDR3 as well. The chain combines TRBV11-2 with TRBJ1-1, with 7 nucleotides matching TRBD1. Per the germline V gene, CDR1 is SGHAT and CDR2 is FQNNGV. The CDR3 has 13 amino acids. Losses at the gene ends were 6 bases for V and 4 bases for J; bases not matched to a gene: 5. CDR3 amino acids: CASSRQGSTEAFF. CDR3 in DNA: TGTGCCAGCAGTCGACAGGGATCCACTGAAGCTTTCTTT.

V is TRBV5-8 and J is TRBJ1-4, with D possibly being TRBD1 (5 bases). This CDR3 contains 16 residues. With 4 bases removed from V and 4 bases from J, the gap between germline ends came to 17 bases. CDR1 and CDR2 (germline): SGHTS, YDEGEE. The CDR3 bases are TGTGCCAGCAGCCCCGGGAGGGAGGGGTTTAATGAAAAACTGTTTTTT. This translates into CASSPGREGFNEKLFF.

The DNA for the CDR3 is TGTGCCAGCAGCTTACGCGGGGGGGCCGGGGAGACCCAGTACTTC. Residues: CASSLRGGAGETQYF. The rearrangement links TRBV9 to TRBJ2-5; 9 positions match TRBD2. CDR1 is SGDLS and CDR2 is YYNGEE in the germline V gene. The CDR3 totals 15 residues. The junction had 9 bases not matched to a gene; V was cut back by 4 bases and J by 5 bases. The whole variable domain, remainder taken from reference TRBV9 and TRBJ2-5, is DSGVTQTPKHLITATGQRVTLRCSPRSGDLSVYWYQQSLDQGLQFLIQYYNGEERAKGNILERFSAQQFPDLHSELNLSSLELGDSALYFCASSLRGGAGETQYFGPGTRLLVL.

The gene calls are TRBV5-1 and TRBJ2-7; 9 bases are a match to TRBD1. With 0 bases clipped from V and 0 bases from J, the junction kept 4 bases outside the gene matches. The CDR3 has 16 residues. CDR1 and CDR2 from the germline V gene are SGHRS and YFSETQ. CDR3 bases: TGCGCCAGCAGCTTGGAGGGGACAGGGTACTCCTACGAGCAGTACTTC. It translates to CASSLEGTGYSYEQYF.

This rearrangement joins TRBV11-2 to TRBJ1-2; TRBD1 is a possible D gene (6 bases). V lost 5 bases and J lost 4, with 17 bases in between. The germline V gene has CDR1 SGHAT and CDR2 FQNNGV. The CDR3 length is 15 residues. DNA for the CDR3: TGTGCCAGCAGCCCAAATCAGGGGTCCGCCTATGGCTACACCTTC. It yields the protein CASSPNQGSAYGYTF.

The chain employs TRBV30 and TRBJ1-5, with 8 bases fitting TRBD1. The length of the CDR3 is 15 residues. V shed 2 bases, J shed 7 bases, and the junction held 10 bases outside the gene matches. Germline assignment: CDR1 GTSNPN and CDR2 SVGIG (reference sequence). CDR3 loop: CAWSSGQGVGQPQHF. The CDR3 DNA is TGTGCCTGGAGTTCCGGACAGGGAGTAGGACAGCCCCAGCATTTT.

CDR3 amino acids: CASSQDTRWYEQYV. The CDR3 bases are TGTGCCAGCAGCCAGGACACCCGGTGGTACGAGCAGTACGTC. The chain carries TRBV6-6 and TRBJ2-7, with a tentative D call TRBD1 (5 bases). The germline V gene has CDR1 MNHNY and CDR2 SVGAGI (reference sequence). Trimming removed 6 bases from V and 4 bases from J, with 16 bases in between. The CDR3 is made up of 14 amino acids.

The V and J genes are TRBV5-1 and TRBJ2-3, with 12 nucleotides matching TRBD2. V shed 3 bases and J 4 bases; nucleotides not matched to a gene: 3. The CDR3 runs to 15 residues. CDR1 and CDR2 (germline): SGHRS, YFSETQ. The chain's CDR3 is CASSSSGGAADTQYF. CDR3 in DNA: TGCGCCAGCAGCTCTAGCGGGGGGGCGGCAGATACGCAGTATTTT.

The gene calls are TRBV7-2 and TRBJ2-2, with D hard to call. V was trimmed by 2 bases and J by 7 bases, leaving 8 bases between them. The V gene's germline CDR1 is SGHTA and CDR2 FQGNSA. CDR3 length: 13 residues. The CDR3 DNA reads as TGTGCCAGCAGCTTACGACTTGACGGGGAGCTGTTTTTT. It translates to CASSLRLDGELFF.

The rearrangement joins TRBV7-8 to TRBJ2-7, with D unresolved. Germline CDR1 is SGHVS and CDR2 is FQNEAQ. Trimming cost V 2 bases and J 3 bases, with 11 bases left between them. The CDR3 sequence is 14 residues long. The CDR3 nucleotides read TGTGCCAGCAGCTTATCCGCGTCCCTCTACGAGCAGTACGTC. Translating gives CASSLSASLYEQYV.

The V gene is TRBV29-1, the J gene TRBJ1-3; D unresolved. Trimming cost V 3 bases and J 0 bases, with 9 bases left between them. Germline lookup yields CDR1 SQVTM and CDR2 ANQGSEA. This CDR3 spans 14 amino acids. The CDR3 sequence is CSVEPDNSGNTIYF. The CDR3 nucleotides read TGCAGCGTTGAGCCCGACAACTCTGGAAACACCATATATTTT. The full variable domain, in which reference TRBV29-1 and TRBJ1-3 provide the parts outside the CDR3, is SAVISQKPSRDICQRGTSLTIQCQVDSQVTMMFWYRQQPGQSLTLIATANQGSEATYESGFVIDKFPISRPNLTFSTLTVSNMSPEDSSIYLCSVEPDNSGNTIYFGEGSWLTVV.

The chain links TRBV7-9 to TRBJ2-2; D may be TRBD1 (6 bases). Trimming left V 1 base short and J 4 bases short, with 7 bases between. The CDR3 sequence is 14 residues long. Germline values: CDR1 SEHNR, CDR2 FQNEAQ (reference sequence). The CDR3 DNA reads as TGTGCCAGCAGCTTAGGAGGGGGCACCGGGGAGCTGTTTTTT. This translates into CASSLGGGTGELFF.

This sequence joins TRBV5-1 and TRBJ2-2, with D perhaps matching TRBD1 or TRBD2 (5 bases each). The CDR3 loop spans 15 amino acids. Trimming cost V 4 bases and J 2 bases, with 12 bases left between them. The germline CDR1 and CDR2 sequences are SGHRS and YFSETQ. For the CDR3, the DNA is TGCGCCAGCAGCGTGGGGACGGGAAACACCGGGGAGCTGTTTTTT. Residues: CASSVGTGNTGELFF.

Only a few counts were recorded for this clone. CDR3 nucleotide sequence: TGTGCCAGCTCACTGACAGGGGCCACTGAAGCTTTCTTT. Translated: CASSLTGATEAFF. The chain couples TRBV18 to TRBJ1-1, with 8 bases matching TRBD1. Germline-derived CDR1 and CDR2 are KGHSH and LQKENI. The J segment lost 4 bases and the V segment lost 4 bases, leaving 2 bases of the junction unmatched. The CDR3 consists of 13 residues.

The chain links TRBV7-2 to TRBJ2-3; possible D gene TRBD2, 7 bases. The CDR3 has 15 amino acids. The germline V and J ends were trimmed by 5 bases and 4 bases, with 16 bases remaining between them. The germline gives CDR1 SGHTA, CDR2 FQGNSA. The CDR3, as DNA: TGTGCCAGCAGCATCTCTCGGGGGGCCGCAGATACGCAGTATTTT. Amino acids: CASSISRGAADTQYF.

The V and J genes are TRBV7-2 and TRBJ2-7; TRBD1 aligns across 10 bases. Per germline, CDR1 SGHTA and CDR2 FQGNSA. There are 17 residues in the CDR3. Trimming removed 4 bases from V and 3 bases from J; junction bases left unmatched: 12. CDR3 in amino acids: CASSSTGGASIYYEQYF. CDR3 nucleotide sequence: TGTGCCAGCAGCTCGACAGGGGGCGCATCCATATACTACGAGCAGTACTTC.

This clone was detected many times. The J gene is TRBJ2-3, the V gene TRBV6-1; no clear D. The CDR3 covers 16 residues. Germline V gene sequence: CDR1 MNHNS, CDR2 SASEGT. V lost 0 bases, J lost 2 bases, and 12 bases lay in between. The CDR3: CASSEANSQLTDTQYF. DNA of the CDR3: TGTGCCAGCAGTGAAGCTAACAGCCAGCTCACAGATACGCAGTATTTT.

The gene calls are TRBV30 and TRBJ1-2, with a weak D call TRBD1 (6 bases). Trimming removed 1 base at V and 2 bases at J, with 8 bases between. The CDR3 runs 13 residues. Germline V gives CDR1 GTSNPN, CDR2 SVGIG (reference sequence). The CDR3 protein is CAWSDRVNYGYTF. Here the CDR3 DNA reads TGTGCCTGGAGTGACAGGGTCAACTATGGCTACACCTTC. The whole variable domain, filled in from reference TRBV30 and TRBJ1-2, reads SQTIHQWPATLVQPVGSPLSLECTVEGTSNPNLYWYRQAAGRGLQLLFYSVGIGQISSEVPQNLSASRPQDRQFILSSKKLLLSDSGFYLCAWSDRVNYGYTFGSGTRLTVV.

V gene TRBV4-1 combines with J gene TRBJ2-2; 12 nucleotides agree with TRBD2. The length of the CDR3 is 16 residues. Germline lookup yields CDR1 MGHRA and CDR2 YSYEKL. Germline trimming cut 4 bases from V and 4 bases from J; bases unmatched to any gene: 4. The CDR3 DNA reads TGCGCCAGCAGCCCTCTAGCGGGGGGGATCACCGGGGAGCTGTTTTTT. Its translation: CASSPLAGGITGELFF.

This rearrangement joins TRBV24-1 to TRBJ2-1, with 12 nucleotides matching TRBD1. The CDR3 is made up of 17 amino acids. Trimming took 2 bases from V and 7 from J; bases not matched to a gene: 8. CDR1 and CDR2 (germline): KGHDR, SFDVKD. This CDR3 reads CATSDYRDRGQRNEQFF. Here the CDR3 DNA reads TGTGCCACCAGTGATTACCGGGACAGGGGGCAAAGGAATGAGCAGTTCTTC.

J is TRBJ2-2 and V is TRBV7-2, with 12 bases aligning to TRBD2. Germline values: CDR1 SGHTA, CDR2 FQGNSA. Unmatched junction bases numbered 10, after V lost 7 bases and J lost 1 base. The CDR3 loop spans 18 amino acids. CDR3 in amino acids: CASKKRLAGGQNTGELFF. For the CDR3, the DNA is TGTGCCAGCAAGAAACGGCTAGCGGGGGGGCAGAACACCGGGGAGCTGTTTTTT.